This T cell receptor (beta chain) stems from a study of blood T cell repertoires in COVID-19. As for the study in general: Some COVID-19 samples were acute and others convalescent; all came from the United States, Italy and Spain. PBMCs, B-cell-depleted T cells, or T cells were the source of the cDNA or gDNA that made up the material.

How the authors handled the data: Reference gene primer amplification gave nucleated cell count estimates. Measured with immunoSEQ multiplex PCR; TCRdb has only the in-frame clones, and not every one. The D gene and trimming were derived from the DNA, and the V and J assignments and clone size from that table. The sample records roughly 150,000 clones, more than 80% being singletons. From germline, CDR1 is SQVTM and CDR2 ANQGSEA. This CDR3 is 11 amino acids long. This chain uses TRBV29-1 with TRBJ2-1; TRBD2 matches at 7 bases. This receptor was taken from a woman aged 35 to 49 with acute or convalescent COVID-19. The sample taken for sequencing was peripheral blood. CDR3 amino acids: CAGVRDNEQFF. CDR3 bases: TGCGCGGGGGTCCGAGACAATGAGCAGTTCTTC.